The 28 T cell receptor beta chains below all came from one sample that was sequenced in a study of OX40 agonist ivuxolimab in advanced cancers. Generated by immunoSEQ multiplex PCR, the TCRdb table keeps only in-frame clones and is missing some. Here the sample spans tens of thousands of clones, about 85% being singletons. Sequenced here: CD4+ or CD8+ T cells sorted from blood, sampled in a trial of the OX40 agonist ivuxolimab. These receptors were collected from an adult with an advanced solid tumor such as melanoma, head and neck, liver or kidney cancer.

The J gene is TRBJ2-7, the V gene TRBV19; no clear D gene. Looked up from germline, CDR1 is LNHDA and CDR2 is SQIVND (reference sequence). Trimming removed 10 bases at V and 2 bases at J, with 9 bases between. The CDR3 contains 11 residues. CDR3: CATRFAYEQYF. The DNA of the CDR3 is TGTGCCACCCGATTTGCCTACGAGCAGTACTTC.

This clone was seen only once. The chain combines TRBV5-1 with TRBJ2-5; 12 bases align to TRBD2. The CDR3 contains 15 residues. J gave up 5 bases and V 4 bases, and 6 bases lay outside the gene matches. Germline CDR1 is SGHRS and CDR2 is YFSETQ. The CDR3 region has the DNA TGCGCCAGCAGCGCGCTAGCGGGAGGGGGGGAGACCCAGTACTTC. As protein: CASSALAGGGETQYF.

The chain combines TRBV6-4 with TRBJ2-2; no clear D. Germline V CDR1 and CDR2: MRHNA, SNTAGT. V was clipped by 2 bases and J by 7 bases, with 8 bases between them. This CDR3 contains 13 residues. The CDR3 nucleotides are TGTGCCAGCAGTGACAGGTCGCGCGGGGAGCTGTTTTTT. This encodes CASSDRSRGELFF.

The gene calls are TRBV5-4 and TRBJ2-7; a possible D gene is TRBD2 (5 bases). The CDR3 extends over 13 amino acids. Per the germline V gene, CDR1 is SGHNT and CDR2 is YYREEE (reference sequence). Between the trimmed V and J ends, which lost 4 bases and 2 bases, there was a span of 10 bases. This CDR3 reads CASSPERTYEQYF. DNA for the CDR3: TGTGCCAGCAGCCCCGAGCGGACCTACGAGCAGTACTTC.

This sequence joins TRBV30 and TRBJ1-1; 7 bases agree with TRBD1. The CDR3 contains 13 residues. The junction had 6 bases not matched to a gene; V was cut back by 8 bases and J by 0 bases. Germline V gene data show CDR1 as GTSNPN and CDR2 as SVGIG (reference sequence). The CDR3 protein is CARAGQVNTEAFF. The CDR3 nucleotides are TGTGCCCGTGCAGGACAGGTGAACACTGAAGCTTTCTTT.

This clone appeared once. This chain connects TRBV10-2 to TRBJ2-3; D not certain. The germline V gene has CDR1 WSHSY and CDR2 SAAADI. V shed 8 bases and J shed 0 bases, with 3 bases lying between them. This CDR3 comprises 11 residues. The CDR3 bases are TGCGCCAGCGGTAGCACAGATACGCAGTATTTT. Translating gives CASGSTDTQYF.

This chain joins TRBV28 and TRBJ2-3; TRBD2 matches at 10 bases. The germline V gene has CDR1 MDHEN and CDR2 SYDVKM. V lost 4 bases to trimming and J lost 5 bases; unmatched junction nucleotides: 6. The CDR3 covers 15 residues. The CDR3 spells CASSSPAGGQDTQYF. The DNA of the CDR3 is TGTGCCAGCAGTTCCCCAGCGGGAGGGCAAGATACGCAGTATTTT.

CDR3 in amino acids: CASSPAAQETQYF. DNA for the CDR3: TGTGCCAGCTCACCAGCGGCTCAAGAGACCCAGTACTTC. The V and J genes are TRBV18 and TRBJ2-5; D gene uncertain. Trimming shortened V by 2 bases and J by 2 bases, and 6 bases separated the two germline ends. Germline V gene data show CDR1 as KGHSH and CDR2 as LQKENI. The CDR3 length is 13 residues. Based on the CDR3 plus reference TRBV18 and TRBJ2-5, the full variable domain is NAGVMQNPRHLVRRRGQEARLRCSPMKGHSHVYWYRQLPEEGLKFMVYLQKENIIDESGMPKERFSAEFPKEGPSILRIQQVVRGDSAAYFCASSPAAQETQYFGPGTRLLVL.

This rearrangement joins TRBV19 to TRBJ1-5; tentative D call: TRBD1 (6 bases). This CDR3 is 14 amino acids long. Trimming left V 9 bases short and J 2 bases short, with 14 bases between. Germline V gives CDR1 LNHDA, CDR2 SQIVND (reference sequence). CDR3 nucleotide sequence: TGTGCCAGCAGTCAGGCAGGGGGCAATCAGCCCCAGCATTTT. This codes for CASSQAGGNQPQHF. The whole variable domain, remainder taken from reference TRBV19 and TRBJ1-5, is DGGITQSPKYLFRKEGQNVTLSCEQNLNHDAMYWYRQDPGQGLRLIYYSQIVNDFQKGDIAEGYSVSREKKESFPLTVTSAQKNPTAFYLCASSQAGGNQPQHFGDGTRLSIL.

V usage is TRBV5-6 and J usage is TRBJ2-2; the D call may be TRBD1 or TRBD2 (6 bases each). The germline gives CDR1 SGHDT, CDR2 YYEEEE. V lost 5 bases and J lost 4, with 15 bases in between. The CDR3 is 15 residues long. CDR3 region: CASRSKGGGTGELFF. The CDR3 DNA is TGTGCCAGCAGAAGCAAAGGAGGGGGCACCGGGGAGCTGTTTTTT.

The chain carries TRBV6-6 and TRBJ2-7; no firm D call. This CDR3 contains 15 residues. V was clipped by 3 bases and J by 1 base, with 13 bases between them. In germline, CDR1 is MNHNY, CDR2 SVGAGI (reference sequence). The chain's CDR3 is CASSYRSHSSYEQYF. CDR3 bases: TGTGCCAGCAGTTATCGATCGCACAGTTCCTACGAGCAGTACTTC.

The CDR3 protein is CASSSGGQWDTEAFF. The CDR3 nucleotides read TGTGCCAGCAGCTCGGGGGGGCAGTGGGACACTGAAGCTTTCTTT. The rearrangement joins TRBV5-4 to TRBJ1-1; D is perhaps TRBD1 (6 bases). The germline V gene encodes CDR1 SGHNT and CDR2 YYREEE (reference sequence). V lost 3 bases to trimming and J lost 3 bases, with 15 bases between them. This CDR3 has 15 amino acids.

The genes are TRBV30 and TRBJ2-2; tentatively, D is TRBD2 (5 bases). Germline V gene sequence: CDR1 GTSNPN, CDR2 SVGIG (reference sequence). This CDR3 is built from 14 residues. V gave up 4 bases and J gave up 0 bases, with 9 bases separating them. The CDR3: CAWTPDSNTGELFF. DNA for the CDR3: TGTGCCTGGACTCCGGACTCGAACACCGGGGAGCTGTTTTTT.

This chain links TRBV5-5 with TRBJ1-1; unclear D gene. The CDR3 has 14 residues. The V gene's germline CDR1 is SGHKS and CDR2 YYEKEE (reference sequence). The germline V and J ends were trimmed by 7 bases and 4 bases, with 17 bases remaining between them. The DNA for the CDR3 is TGTGCCAGCGCGCGTGGCCCCCGGTCCACTGAAGCTTTCTTT. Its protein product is CASARGPRSTEAFF.

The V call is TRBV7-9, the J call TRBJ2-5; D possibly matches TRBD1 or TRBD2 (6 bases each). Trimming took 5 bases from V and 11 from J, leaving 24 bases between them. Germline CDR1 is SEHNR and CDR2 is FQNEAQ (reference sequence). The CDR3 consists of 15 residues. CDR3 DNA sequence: TGTGCCAGCAGCCCCGGGACATGGAGGGGTCGTGAGCAGTACTTC. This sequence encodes CASSPGTWRGREQYF.

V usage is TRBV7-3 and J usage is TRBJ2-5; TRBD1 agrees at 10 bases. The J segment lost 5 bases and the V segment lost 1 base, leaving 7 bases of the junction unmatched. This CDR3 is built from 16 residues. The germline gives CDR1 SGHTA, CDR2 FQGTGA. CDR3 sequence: CASSLMGQGRVETQYF. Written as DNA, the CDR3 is TGTGCCAGCAGCTTAATGGGACAGGGGCGAGTGGAGACCCAGTACTTC.

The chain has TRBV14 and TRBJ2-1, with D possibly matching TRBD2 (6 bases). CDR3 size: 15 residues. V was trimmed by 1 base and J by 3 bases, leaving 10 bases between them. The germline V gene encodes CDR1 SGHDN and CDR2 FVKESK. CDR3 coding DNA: TGTGCCAGCAGCCAAGGGCGGGATTTCTACAATGAGCAGTTCTTC. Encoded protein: CASSQGRDFYNEQFF.

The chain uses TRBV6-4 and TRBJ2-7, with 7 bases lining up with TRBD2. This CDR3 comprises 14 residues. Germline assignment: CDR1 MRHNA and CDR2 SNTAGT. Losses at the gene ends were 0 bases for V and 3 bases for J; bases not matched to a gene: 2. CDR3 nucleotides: TGTGCCAGCAGTGACTCTGGGACTAACTACGAGCAGTACTTC. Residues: CASSDSGTNYEQYF.

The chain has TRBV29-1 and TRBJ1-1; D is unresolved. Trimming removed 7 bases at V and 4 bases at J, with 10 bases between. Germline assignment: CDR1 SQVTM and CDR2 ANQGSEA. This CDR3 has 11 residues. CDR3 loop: CSAHRPTEAFF. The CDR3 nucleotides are TGCAGCGCCCACCGTCCCACTGAAGCTTTCTTT.

CDR3: CASSTSGYQETQYF. The DNA of the CDR3 is TGTGCCAGTAGTACGTCGGGTTATCAAGAGACCCAGTACTTC. The rearrangement joins TRBV19 to TRBJ2-5, with D hard to call. Germline loops: CDR1 LNHDA, CDR2 SQIVND (reference sequence). This CDR3 has 14 residues. Trimming removed 4 bases from V and 2 bases from J, with 11 bases in between. Full variable domain (remainder filled in from reference TRBV19 and TRBJ2-5): DGGITQSPKYLFRKEGQNVTLSCEQNLNHDAMYWYRQDPGQGLRLIYYSQIVNDFQKGDIAEGYSVSREKKESFPLTVTSAQKNPTAFYLCASSTSGYQETQYFGPGTRLLVL.

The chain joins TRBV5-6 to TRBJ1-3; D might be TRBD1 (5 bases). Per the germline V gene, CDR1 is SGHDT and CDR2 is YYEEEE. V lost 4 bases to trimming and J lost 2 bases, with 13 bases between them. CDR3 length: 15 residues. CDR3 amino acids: CASSTPGLTGNTIYF. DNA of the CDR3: TGTGCCAGCAGCACACCAGGGCTCACTGGAAACACCATATATTTT. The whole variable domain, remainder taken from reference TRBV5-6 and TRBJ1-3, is DAGVTQSPTHLIKTRGQQVTLRCSPKSGHDTVSWYQQALGQGPQFIFQYYEEEERQRGNFPDRFSGHQFPNYSSELNVNALLLGDSALYLCASSTPGLTGNTIYFGEGSWLTVV.

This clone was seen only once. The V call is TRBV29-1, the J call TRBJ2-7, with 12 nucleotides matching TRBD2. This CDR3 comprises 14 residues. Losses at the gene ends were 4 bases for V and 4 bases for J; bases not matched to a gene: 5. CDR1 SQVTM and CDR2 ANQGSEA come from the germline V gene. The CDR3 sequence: CSVVPSGRDYEQYF. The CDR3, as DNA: TGCAGCGTTGTGCCTAGCGGGAGGGATTACGAGCAGTACTTC.

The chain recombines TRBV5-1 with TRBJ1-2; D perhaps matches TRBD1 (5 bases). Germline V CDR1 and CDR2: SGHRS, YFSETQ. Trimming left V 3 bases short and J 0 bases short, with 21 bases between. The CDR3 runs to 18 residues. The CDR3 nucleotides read TGCGCCAGCAGCTCCGAACCGCGGGGGATGGGGGCTAACTATGGCTACACCTTC. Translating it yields CASSSEPRGMGANYGYTF.

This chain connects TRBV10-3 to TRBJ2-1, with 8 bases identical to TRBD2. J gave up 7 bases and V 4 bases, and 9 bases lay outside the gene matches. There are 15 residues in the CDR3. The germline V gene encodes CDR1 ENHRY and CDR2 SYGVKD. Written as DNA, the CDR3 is TGTGCCATCAGTGGGGGGAGTAGCGGGGAAAATGAGCAGTTCTTC. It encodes CAISGGSSGENEQFF.

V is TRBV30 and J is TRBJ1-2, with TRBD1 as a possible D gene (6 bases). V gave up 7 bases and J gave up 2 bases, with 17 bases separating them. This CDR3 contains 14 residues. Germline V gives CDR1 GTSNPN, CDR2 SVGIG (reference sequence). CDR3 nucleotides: TGTGCCTACCTGACGGCAGGGGCGAACTATGGCTACACCTTC. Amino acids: CAYLTAGANYGYTF.

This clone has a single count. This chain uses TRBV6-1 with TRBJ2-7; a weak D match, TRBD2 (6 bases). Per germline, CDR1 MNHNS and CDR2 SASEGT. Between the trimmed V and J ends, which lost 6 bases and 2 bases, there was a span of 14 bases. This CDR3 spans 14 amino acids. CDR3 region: CASRGDSAPYEQYF. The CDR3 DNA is TGTGCCAGCAGGGGGGACTCCGCCCCCTACGAGCAGTACTTC.

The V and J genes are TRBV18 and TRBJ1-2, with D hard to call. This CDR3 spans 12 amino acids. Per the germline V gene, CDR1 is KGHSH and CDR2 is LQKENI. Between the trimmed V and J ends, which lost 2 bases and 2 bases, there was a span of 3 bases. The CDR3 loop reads CASSPGNYGYTF. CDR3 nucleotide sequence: TGTGCCAGCTCACCAGGGAACTATGGCTACACCTTC.

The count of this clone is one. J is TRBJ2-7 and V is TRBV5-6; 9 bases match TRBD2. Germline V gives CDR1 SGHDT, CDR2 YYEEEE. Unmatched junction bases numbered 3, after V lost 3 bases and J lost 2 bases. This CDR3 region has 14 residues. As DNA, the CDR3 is TGTGCCAGCAGCTCGATAGCGGGGGCCTACGAGCAGTACTTC. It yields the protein CASSSIAGAYEQYF.